This T cell receptor beta chain was recorded in a study of cytomegalovirus exposure and HLA in healthy donors. Those who donated were healthy bone marrow donors. 13 Jbeta primers and 60 Vbeta primers were used for the PCR. Sequencing was performed with immunoSEQ multiplex PCR; in TCRdb, only in-frame clones are kept and a portion is missing. The sample holds 150,000 or so clones, 60% to 85% seen once. The J segment lost 3 bases and the V segment lost 6 bases, leaving 6 bases of the junction unmatched. The CDR3 runs to 15 residues. Looked up from germline, CDR1 is SEHNR and CDR2 is FQNEAQ (reference sequence).

The sequencing sample was made of PBMCs. This receptor was obtained from a man aged 40-55 years in good health and CMV-seropositive. V usage is TRBV7-9 and J usage is TRBJ2-3, with 10 bases aligning to TRBD2. The CDR3 bases are TGTGCCAGCAGACGGACTAGCGGCGCTACAGATACGCAGTATTTT. This encodes CASRRTSGATDTQYF.